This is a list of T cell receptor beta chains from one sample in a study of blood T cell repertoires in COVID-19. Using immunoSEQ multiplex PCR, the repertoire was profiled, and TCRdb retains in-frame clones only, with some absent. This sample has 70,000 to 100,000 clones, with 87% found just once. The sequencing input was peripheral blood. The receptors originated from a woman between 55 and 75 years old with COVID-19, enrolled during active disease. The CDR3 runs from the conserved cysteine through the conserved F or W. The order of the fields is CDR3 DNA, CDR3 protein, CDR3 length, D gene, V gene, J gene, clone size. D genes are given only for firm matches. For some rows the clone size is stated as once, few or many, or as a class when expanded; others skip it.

TGCGCCAGCAGCCAGACCGGGGGGGGCAATCAGCCCCAGCATTTT	CASSQTGGGNQPQHF	15	-	TRBV5-1	TRBJ1-5	-
TGTGCCAGCAGCGTAGTACGGGACAGGGACTCTGAAGCTTTCTTT	CASSVVRDRDSEAFF	15	TRBD1	TRBV9	TRBJ1-1	-
TGCGCCAGCAGCCAAGATCGAAGAACAATCTATGGCTACACCTTC	CASSQDRRTIYGYTF	15	-	TRBV4-1	TRBJ1-2	-
TGTGCTAGTGGTCCGGAACCAGGGGTTGAGCAGTACTTC	CASGPEPGVEQYF	13	-	TRBV12-5	TRBJ2-7	-
TGCGCCAGCAGCCAAGACAGGGGTTTGGTGGACAGCAGCAATAGCAATCAGCCCCAGCATTTT	CASSQDRGLVDSSNSNQPQHF	21	-	TRBV4-3	TRBJ1-5	few
TGTGCCAGCAGCCATCCGACAGGGGGGAATGAAAAACTGTTTTTT	CASSHPTGGNEKLFF	15	TRBD1	TRBV7-9	TRBJ1-4	-
TGTGCCAGCAGCCAATCGCGGCACACTGAAGCTTTCTTT	CASSQSRHTEAFF	13	-	TRBV16	TRBJ1-1	-
TGCGCCAGCAGCCAAGGCGTCAGGGCAGAGACCCAGTACTTC	CASSQGVRAETQYF	14	-	TRBV4-3	TRBJ2-5	once
TGTGCCAGCTCACCACCCAGCGGGGGGGCCGGTGAGCAGTTCTTC	CASSPPSGGAGEQFF	15	TRBD2	TRBV18	TRBJ2-1	-
TGTGCCAGCAGTCCGCAGGGGGAGACTGAAGCTTTCTTT	CASSPQGETEAFF	13	TRBD1	TRBV6-6	TRBJ1-1	-
TGTGCCAGCAGCTTAACAGGACAGGCGTCGGAGACCCAGTACTTC	CASSLTGQASETQYF	15	TRBD1	TRBV7-9	TRBJ2-5	-
TGTGCCTGGAGCATTTGGGCAGGGAGGGTAGAGACCCAGTACTTC	CAWSIWAGRVETQYF	15	TRBD2	TRBV30	TRBJ2-5	-
TGTGCCAGTATCGCCGGGGGGAATCAGCCCCAGCATTTT	CASIAGGNQPQHF	13	-	TRBV19	TRBJ1-5	-
TGTGCCAGTAGTATAGCCGGGACAAGCCAAGAGACCCAGTACTTC	CASSIAGTSQETQYF	15	-	TRBV19	TRBJ2-5	-
TGCGCCAGCAGTCCCTCTCGGGACACAGCAACTAATGAAAAACTGTTTTTT	CASSPSRDTATNEKLFF	17	-	TRBV10-1	TRBJ1-4	-
TGTGCCAGCAGCCAGGCCCGGGGGACTAACTATGGCTACACCTTC	CASSQARGTNYGYTF	15	-	TRBV7-2	TRBJ1-2	-
TGTGCCAGCAGCCGAGGGGGAAGCGGGGTGGGGTACCAAGAGACCCAGTACTTC	CASSRGGSGVGYQETQYF	18	-	TRBV27	TRBJ2-5	-
TGTGCCAGCAGCTCTTCGAGGCTAGCGGGGGAGTACAATGAGCAGTTCTTC	CASSSSRLAGEYNEQFF	17	TRBD2	TRBV7-9	TRBJ2-1	-
TGTGCCAGCAGCTTAAGGGTAGGGCCGGGGCAGCCCCAGCATTTT	CASSLRVGPGQPQHF	15	-	TRBV11-2	TRBJ1-5	-
TGTGCCAGCAGCCCCTCGACAGGGTTTGAGACCCAGTACTTC	CASSPSTGFETQYF	14	TRBD1	TRBV7-9	TRBJ2-5	-
TGTGCCAGCGGGACAGGGAGAGGTGAAGCTTTCTTT	CASGTGRGEAFF	12	TRBD1	TRBV6-5	TRBJ1-1	-
TGCGCCAGCAGCCAGGCGGGGCCTCCAGAGACCCAGTACTTC	CASSQAGPPETQYF	14	-	TRBV4-1	TRBJ2-5	-
TGTGCCAGCTCGGGGGGCCCCCAAGAGACCCAGTACTTC	CASSGGPQETQYF	13	-	TRBV11-1	TRBJ2-5	-
TGTGCCAGCAGCAGGGTTAGCAATCAGCCCCAGCATTTT	CASSRVSNQPQHF	13	-	TRBV12-3/TRBV12-4	TRBJ1-5	few
TGTGCCAGCAGGGCCCAAGGGGTAAGGGGCTATGGCTACACCTTC	CASRAQGVRGYGYTF	15	-	TRBV25-1	TRBJ1-2	-
TGTGCCAGTAGTATATATCAGGGGAGGGACTATGGCTACACCTTC	CASSIYQGRDYGYTF	15	-	TRBV19	TRBJ1-2	-
TGTGCCACCAGTGACCCAATGATACCAGGGGATGAGCAGTTCTTC	CATSDPMIPGDEQFF	15	-	TRBV24-1	TRBJ2-1	once
TGTGCCAGCAGCACAAACAGGGGTGAGACCCAGTACTTC	CASSTNRGETQYF	13	TRBD1	TRBV7-2	TRBJ2-5	-
TGTGCCAGTAGTACTAGCGTGAGCTCCTACGAGCAGTACTTC	CASSTSVSSYEQYF	14	-	TRBV19	TRBJ2-7	-
TGTGCCACCAGCAGAGAATCGGGAGCCTACGAGCAGTACTTC	CATSRESGAYEQYF	14	-	TRBV15	TRBJ2-7	-
TGTGTCACAGGACAGGGGCCATATAATTCACCCCTCCACTTT	CVTGQGPYNSPLHF	14	TRBD1	TRBV28	TRBJ1-6	-
TGTGCCAGCTCACCACCGCGGGGGGCTAATGAAAAACTGTTTTTT	CASSPPRGANEKLFF	15	-	TRBV18	TRBJ1-4	-
TGTGCCAGCAGATCTAATCAGGGGATAACTGAAGCTTTCTTT	CASRSNQGITEAFF	14	-	TRBV6-5	TRBJ1-1	-
TGTGCCAGCAGACTCTCAGGGGGGACCTATAATTCACCCCTCCACTTT	CASRLSGGTYNSPLHF	16	TRBD1	TRBV28	TRBJ1-6	-
TGCGCCAGCAGCCAGACTAGCGGGGGCCTCTACGAGCAGTACTTC	CASSQTSGGLYEQYF	15	TRBD2	TRBV4-1	TRBJ2-7	once
TGTGCCACCGGGTATAGGGACAGGGATACGCAGTATTTT	CATGYRDRDTQYF	13	TRBD1	TRBV24-1	TRBJ2-3	-
TGTGCCAGCAGCTCCCGGGGGGTTGATTTCAACACCATATATTTT	CASSSRGVDFNTIYF	15	-	TRBV6-5	TRBJ1-3	-
TGTGCCAGCAGCTTTGGTGGGCAGCCCGCTGGAAACACCATATATTTT	CASSFGGQPAGNTIYF	16	-	TRBV5-8	TRBJ1-3	-
TGTGCCAGCTCACTTGGACACTACGAGCAGTACTTC	CASSLGHYEQYF	12	-	TRBV18	TRBJ2-7	-
TGTGCCAGCAGGACAGGGGGTGGTGGCTACACCTTC	CASRTGGGGYTF	12	TRBD1	TRBV27	TRBJ1-2	-
TGTGCCAGCAGTTCCGAGGAGGGGTACTATGGCTACACCTTC	CASSSEEGYYGYTF	14	-	TRBV6-5	TRBJ1-2	-
TGTGCCAGCAGCAATGTAAGAAACACCATATATTTT	CASSNVRNTIYF	12	-	TRBV6-2/TRBV6-3	TRBJ1-3	-
TGTGCCAGCAGTTACGTCCCCTCAAAGGGACAGATTTACGAGCAGTACTTC	CASSYVPSKGQIYEQYF	17	TRBD1	TRBV6-2/TRBV6-3	TRBJ2-7	-
TGTGCCAGCCCACCTGAGGGCAGGTATGCTTTCTTT	CASPPEGRYAFF	12	-	TRBV18	TRBJ1-1	-
TGTGCCAGCAGTTCACCGGACAGGGGGGTCTATGGCTACACCTTC	CASSSPDRGVYGYTF	15	TRBD1	TRBV27	TRBJ1-2	-
TGTGCCAGCAGCCTTTCCGGGACAGGGAGGTTCTACGAGCAGTACTTC	CASSLSGTGRFYEQYF	16	TRBD1	TRBV6-6	TRBJ2-7	-
TGTGCCAGCAGTCTTGGACTGGAAGAGACCCAGTACTTC	CASSLGLEETQYF	13	-	TRBV7-2	TRBJ2-5	-
TGTGCCAGCACGGGGGGGGAGGACACTGAAGCTTTCTTT	CASTGGEDTEAFF	13	-	TRBV11-1	TRBJ1-1	-
TGTGCCAGCAGTTCCACACAGGGCTTGGAGACCCAGTACTTC	CASSSTQGLETQYF	14	-	TRBV6-5	TRBJ2-5	-